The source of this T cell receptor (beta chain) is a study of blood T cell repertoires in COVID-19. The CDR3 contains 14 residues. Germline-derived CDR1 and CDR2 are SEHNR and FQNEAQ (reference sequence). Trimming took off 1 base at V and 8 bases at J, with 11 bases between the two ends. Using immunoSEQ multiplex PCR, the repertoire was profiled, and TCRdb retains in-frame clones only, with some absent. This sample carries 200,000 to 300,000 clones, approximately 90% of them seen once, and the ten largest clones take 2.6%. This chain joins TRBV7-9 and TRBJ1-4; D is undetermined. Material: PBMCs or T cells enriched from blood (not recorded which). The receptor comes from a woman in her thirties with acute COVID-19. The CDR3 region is CASSLEGGGEKLFF. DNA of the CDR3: TGTGCCAGCAGCTTAGAGGGAGGTGGCGAAAAACTGTTTTTT. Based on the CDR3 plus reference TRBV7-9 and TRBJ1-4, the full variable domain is DTGVSQNPRHKITKRGQNVTFRCDPISEHNRLYWYRQTLGQGPEFLTYFQNEAQLEKSRLLSDRFSAERPKGSFSTLEIQRTEQGDSAMYLCASSLEGGGEKLFFGSGTQLSVL.